The 10 T cell receptor beta chains below all came from one sample that was sequenced in a study of blood T cell repertoires in COVID-19. Measured with immunoSEQ multiplex PCR; TCRdb has only the in-frame clones, and not every one. The table lists some 200,000 clones, approximately 84% of them singletons. Sequenced input: peripheral blood. These receptor sequences come from a woman aged 45-59 years with active or convalescent COVID-19.

V gene TRBV15 combines with J gene TRBJ2-5; possibly TRBD1 for D (6 bases). Germline loops: CDR1 LNHNV, CDR2 YYDKDF (reference sequence). V lost 0 bases and J 2 bases, leaving 10 bases between the germline ends. The length of the CDR3 is 15 residues. The CDR3 spells CATSRDGQTQETQYF. The DNA of the CDR3 is TGTGCCACCAGCAGAGACGGACAGACACAAGAGACCCAGTACTTC.

The gene calls are TRBV5-1 and TRBJ2-2, with D possibly being TRBD1 (5 bases). Germline V gene data show CDR1 as SGHRS and CDR2 as YFSETQ. The CDR3 spans 15 residues. V dropped 4 bases and J dropped 1 base, with 11 bases sitting between them. For the CDR3, the DNA is TGCGCCAGCAGCCCAGGGAATTTGAACACCGGGGAGCTGTTTTTT. It is translated as CASSPGNLNTGELFF.

This clone showed up just once. This rearrangement joins TRBV5-5 to TRBJ1-6, with 8 bases that match TRBD1. CDR1 and CDR2 from the germline V gene are SGHKS and YYEKEE (reference sequence). Unmatched junction bases numbered 4, after V lost 0 bases and J lost 8 bases. CDR3 length equals 15 residues. The CDR3 protein is CASSLEGQGYSPLHF. The DNA for the CDR3 is TGTGCCAGCAGCTTGGAAGGACAGGGATATTCACCCCTCCACTTT. Together with reference TRBV5-5 and TRBJ1-6, the CDR3 gives the full variable domain: DAGVTQSPTHLIKTRGQQVTLRCSPISGHKSVSWYQQVLGQGPQFIFQYYEKEERGRGNFPDRFSARQFPNYSSELNVNALLLGDSALYLCASSLEGQGYSPLHFGNGTRLTVT.

V gene TRBV4-1 combines with J gene TRBJ2-1, with 9 bases aligning to TRBD2. Germline V gene lookup returns CDR1 MGHRA and CDR2 YSYEKL. V shed 4 bases and J 5 bases; nucleotides not matched to a gene: 9. This CDR3 contains 16 residues. Here the CDR3 DNA reads TGCGCCAGCAGCCCCCTTCAAGCGGGAGGCCACAATGAGCAGTTCTTC. Protein: CASSPLQAGGHNEQFF.

This chain connects TRBV4-1 to TRBJ2-7; 11 nucleotides match TRBD2. V was pared by 3 bases and J by 2 bases, with 3 bases of the junction left unmatched. The CDR3 has 15 residues. The V gene's germline CDR1 is MGHRA and CDR2 YSYEKL. CDR3 coding DNA: TGCGCCAGCAGCCAGTCGACTAGCGGGGCCTACGAGCAGTACTTC. Amino acids: CASSQSTSGAYEQYF.

The chain employs TRBV6-5 and TRBJ2-1; possible D gene TRBD1, 5 bases. The CDR3 is 15 amino acids. Germline CDR1 MNHEY, CDR2 SVGAGI. The V end lost 5 bases, the J end lost 5 bases, and 16 bases lay between the germline ends. For the CDR3, the DNA is TGTGCCAGCAGTCCCGACCAGGCAGGGAACAATGAGCAGTTCTTC. Protein product: CASSPDQAGNNEQFF.

In this sample, this clone turned up once. The chain couples TRBV7-9 to TRBJ2-5; maybe TRBD2 (6 bases). Germline assignment: CDR1 SEHNR and CDR2 FQNEAQ (reference sequence). The V gene lost 6 bases and the J gene lost 5 bases, with 10 bases spanning the gap. The CDR3 has 12 amino acids. The CDR3 sequence is CASSSGGETQYF. The CDR3 DNA sequence: TGTGCCAGCAGTTCTGGGGGGGAGACCCAGTACTTC.

The chain couples TRBV6-5 to TRBJ1-2; 8 bases match TRBD1. There are 15 residues in the CDR3. J was trimmed by 0 bases and V by 6 bases; bases with no gene match: 6. Per the germline V gene, CDR1 is MNHEY and CDR2 is SVGAGI. The CDR3 here is CASRDPGGPNYGYTF. The CDR3 nucleotides are TGTGCCAGCAGAGACCCAGGGGGCCCTAACTATGGCTACACCTTC.

This sequence joins TRBV20-1 and TRBJ2-7, with D possibly being TRBD1 (6 bases). The CDR3 has 13 residues. The germline CDR1 and CDR2 sequences are DFQATT and SNEGSKA (reference sequence). The V end was cut by 3 bases, the J end by 3 bases, with 12 bases between. CDR3: CSASFQGIYEQYF. For the CDR3, the DNA is TGCAGTGCTAGTTTTCAGGGGATCTACGAGCAGTACTTC.

J is TRBJ2-1 and V is TRBV4-1; D not resolved. The V gene lost 6 bases and the J gene lost 9 bases, with 18 bases spanning the gap. CDR1 is MGHRA and CDR2 is YSYEKL in the germline V gene. CDR3 length: 14 amino acids. The CDR3 here is CASSNIATTGEQFF. CDR3 bases: TGCGCCAGCAGTAATATCGCTACGACGGGTGAGCAGTTCTTC.